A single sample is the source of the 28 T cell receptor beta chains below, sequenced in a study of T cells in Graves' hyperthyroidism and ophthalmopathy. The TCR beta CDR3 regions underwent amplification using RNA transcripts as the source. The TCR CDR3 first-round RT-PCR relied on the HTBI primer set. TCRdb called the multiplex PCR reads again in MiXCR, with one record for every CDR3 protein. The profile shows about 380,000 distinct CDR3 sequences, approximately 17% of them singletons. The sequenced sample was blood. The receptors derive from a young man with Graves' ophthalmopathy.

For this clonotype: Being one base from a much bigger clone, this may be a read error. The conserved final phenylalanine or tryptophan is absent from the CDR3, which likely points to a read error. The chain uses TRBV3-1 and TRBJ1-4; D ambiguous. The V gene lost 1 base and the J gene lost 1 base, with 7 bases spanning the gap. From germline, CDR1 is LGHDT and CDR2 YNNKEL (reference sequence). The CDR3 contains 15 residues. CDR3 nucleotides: TGTGCCAGCAGCCAAGCTCCAGAAACTAATGAAAAACTGTTTCTT. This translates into CASSQAPETNEKLFL.

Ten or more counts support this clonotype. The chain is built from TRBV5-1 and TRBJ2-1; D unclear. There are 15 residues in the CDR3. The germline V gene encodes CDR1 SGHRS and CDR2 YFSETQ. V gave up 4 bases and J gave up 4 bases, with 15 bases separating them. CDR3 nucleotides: TGCGCCAGCAGCCCGTTACGGGCAGAATACAATGAGCAGTTCTTC. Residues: CASSPLRAEYNEQFF.

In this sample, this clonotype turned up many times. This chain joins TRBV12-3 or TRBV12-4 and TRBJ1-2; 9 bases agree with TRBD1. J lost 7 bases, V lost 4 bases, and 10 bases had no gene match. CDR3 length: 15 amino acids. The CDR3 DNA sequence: TGTGCCAGCAGTTACAACAGGGGGCTCGTCTCTGGCTACACCTTC. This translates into CASSYNRGLVSGYTF.

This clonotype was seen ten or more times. The CDR3 sequence is CASSSPLNDGYTF. The DNA of the CDR3 is TGTGCCAGCAGTTCCCCGTTAAACGACGGCTACACCTTC. The chain recombines TRBV28 with TRBJ1-2; D is ambiguous. V lost 4 bases to trimming and J lost 8 bases, with 14 bases between them. CDR3 size: 13 residues. Germline CDR1 MDHEN, CDR2 SYDVKM.

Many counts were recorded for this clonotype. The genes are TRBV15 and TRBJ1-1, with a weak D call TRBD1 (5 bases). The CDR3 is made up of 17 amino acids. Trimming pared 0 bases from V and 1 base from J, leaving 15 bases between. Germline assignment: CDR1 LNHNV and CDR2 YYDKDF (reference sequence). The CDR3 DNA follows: TGTGCCACCAGCAGAGATGGGGAGGGGCAGAAGAACACTGAAGCTTTCTTT. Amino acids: CATSRDGEGQKNTEAFF.

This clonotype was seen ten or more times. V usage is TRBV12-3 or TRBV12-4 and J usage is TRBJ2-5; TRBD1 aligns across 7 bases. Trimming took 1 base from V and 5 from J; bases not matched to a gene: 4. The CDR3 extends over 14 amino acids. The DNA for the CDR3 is TGTGCCAGCAGTTTAGGAGGGGGCGTGGAGACCCAGTACTTC. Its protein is CASSLGGGVETQYF.

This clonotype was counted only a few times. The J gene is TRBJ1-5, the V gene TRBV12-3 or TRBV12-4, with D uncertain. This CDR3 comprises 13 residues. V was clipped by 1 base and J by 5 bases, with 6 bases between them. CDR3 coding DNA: TGTGCCAGCAGTTTAGGAGAATATCAGCCCCAGCATTTT. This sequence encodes CASSLGEYQPQHF.

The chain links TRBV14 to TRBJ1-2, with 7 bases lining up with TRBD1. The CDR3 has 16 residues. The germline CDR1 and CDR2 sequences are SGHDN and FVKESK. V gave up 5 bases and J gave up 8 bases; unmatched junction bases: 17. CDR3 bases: TGTGCCAGCAGCTCGACTACCGACAGGGTAGAGTACGGCTACACCTTC. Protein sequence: CASSSTTDRVEYGYTF. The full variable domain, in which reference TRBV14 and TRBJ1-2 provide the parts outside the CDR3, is EAGVTQFPSHSVIEKGQTVTLRCDPISGHDNLYWYRRVMGKEIKFLLHFVKESKQDESGMPNNRFLAERTGGTYSTLKVQPAELEDSGVYFCASSSTTDRVEYGYTFGSGTRLTVV.

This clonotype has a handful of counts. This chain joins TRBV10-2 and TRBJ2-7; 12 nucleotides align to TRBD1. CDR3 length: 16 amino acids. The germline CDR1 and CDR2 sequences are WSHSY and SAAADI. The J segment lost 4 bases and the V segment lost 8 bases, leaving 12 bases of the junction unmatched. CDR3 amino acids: CASGQGGQGAKYEQYF. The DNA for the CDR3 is TGCGCCAGCGGGCAGGGGGGACAGGGGGCTAAGTACGAGCAGTACTTC.

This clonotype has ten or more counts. DNA for the CDR3: TGTGCCAGCAGTATCGGGGACATTCAGTACTTC. Translation: CASSIGDIQYF. The chain links TRBV6-1 to TRBJ2-4; TRBD2 is a possible D gene (5 bases). Trimming took 5 bases from V and 8 from J, leaving 7 bases between them. The CDR3 covers 11 residues. CDR1 is MNHNS, CDR2 SASEGT, per germline.

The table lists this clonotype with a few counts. CDR3 amino acids: CASSKPRGGYTF. CDR3 DNA: TGTGCCAGTAGTAAGCCCAGGGGCGGCTACACCTTC. The chain has TRBV19 and TRBJ1-2; D is possibly TRBD1 (6 bases). The CDR3 spans 12 residues. Trimming took off 4 bases at V and 8 bases at J, with 11 bases between the two ends. Per the germline V gene, CDR1 is LNHDA and CDR2 is SQIVND (reference sequence).

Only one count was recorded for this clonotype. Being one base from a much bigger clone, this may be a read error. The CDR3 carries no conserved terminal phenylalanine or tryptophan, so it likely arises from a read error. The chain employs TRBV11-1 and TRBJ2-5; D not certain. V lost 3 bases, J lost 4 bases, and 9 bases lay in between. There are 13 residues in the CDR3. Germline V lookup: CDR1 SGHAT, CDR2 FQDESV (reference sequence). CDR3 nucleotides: TGTGCCAGCAGCTTTAATCTTGCAGAGACCCAGTACTCC. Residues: CASSFNLAETQYS.

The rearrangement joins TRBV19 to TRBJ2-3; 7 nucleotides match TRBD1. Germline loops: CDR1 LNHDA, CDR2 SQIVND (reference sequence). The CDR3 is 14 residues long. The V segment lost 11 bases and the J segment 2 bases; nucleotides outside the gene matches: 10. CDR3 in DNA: TGTGCCGCCACCCCAGGGGGAACCACAGATACGCAGTATTTT. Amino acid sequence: CAATPGGTTDTQYF.

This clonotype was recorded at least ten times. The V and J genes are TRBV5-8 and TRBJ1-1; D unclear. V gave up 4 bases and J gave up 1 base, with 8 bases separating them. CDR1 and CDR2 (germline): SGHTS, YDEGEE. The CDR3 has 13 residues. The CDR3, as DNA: TGTGCCAGCAGCCTACAGAGGAACACTGAAGCTTTCTTT. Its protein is CASSLQRNTEAFF.

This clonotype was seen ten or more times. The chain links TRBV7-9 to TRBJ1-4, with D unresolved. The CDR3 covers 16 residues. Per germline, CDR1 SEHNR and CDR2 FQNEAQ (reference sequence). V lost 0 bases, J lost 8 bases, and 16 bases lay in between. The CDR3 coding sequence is TGTGCCAGCAGCTTAGCGGACGGGAAGACAAAAGAAAAACTGTTTTTT. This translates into CASSLADGKTKEKLFF.

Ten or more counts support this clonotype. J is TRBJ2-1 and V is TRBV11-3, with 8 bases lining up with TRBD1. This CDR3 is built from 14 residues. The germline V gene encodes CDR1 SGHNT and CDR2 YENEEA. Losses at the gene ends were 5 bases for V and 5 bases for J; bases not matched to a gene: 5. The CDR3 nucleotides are TGTGCCAGCAGCCCACAGGGGGTCAACAATGAGCAGTTCTTC. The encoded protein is CASSPQGVNNEQFF.

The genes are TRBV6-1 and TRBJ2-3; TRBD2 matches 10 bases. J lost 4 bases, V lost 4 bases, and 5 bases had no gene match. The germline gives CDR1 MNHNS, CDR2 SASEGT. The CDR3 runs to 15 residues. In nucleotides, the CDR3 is TGTGCCAGCAGTGGGCTAGCGGGGGCCTCAGATACGCAGTATTTT. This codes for CASSGLAGASDTQYF.

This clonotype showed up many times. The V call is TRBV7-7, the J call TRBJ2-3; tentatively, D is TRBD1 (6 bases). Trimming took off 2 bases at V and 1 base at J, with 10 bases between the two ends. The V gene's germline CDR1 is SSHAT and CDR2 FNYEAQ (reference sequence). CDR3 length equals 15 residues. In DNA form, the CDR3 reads TGTGCCAGCAGCTTATCGGCAGGGGGCACAGATACGCAGTATTTT. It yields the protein CASSLSAGGTDTQYF. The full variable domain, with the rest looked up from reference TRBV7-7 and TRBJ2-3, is GAGVSQSPRYKVTKRGQDVTLRCDPISSHATLYWYQQALGQGPEFLTYFNYEAQPDKSGLPSDRFSAERPEGSISTLTIQRTEQRDSAMYRCASSLSAGGTDTQYFGPGTRLTVL.

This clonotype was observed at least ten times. The CDR3 region has the DNA TGTGCCAGCAGTCGCGGACAAATTAGCACAGATACGCAGTATTTT. Its translation is CASSRGQISTDTQYF. The rearrangement uses TRBV2 and TRBJ2-3; D is possibly TRBD1 (5 bases). This CDR3 comprises 15 residues. Germline values: CDR1 SNHLY, CDR2 FYNNEI. V lost 5 bases and J lost 0, with 12 bases in between.

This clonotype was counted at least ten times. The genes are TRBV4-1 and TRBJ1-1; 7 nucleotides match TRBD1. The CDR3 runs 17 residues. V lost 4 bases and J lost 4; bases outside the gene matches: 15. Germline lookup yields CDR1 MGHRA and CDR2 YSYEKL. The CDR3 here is CASSLDGEGALPTEAFF. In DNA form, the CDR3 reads TGCGCCAGCAGCCTCGATGGGGAGGGGGCGCTTCCCACTGAAGCTTTCTTT.

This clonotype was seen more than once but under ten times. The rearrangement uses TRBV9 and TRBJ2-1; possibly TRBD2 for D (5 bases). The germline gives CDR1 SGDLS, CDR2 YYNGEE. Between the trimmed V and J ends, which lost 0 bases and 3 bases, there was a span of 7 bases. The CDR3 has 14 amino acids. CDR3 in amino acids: CASSVATSYNEQFF. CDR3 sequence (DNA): TGTGCCAGCAGCGTAGCTACTAGCTACAATGAGCAGTTCTTC. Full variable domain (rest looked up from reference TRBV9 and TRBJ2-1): DSGVTQTPKHLITATGQRVTLRCSPRSGDLSVYWYQQSLDQGLQFLIQYYNGEERAKGNILERFSAQQFPDLHSELNLSSLELGDSALYFCASSVATSYNEQFFGPGTRLTVL.

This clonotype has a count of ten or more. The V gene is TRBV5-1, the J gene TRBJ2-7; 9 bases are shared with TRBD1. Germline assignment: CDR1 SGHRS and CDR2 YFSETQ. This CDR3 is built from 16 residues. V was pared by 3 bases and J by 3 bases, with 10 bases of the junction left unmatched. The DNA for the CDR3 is TGCGCCAGCAGCTCCCCCTCCGGGACAGGGATCTACGAGCAGTACTTC. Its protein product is CASSSPSGTGIYEQYF.

CDR3: CASSSPGQGFPLNTEAFF. CDR3 DNA: TGTGCCAGCAGTTCCCCGGGACAGGGTTTTCCCCTGAACACTGAAGCTTTCTTT. The V and J genes are TRBV28 and TRBJ1-1; 9 positions match TRBD1. The CDR3 has 18 residues. Trimming removed 4 bases from V and 0 bases from J; junction bases left unmatched: 12. Germline V gene sequence: CDR1 MDHEN, CDR2 SYDVKM.

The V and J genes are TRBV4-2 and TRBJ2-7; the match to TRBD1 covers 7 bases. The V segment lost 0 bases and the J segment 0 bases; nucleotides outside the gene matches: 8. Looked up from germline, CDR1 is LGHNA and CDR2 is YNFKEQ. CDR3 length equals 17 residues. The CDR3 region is CASSQEGSRDSSYEQYF. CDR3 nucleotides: TGTGCCAGCAGCCAAGAAGGGAGTCGGGACAGCTCCTACGAGCAGTACTTC.

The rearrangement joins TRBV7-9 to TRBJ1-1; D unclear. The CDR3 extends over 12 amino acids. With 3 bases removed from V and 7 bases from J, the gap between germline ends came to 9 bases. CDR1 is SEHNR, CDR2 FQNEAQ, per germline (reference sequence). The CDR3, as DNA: TGTGCCAGCAGCTTCGGGCGCATTGAAGCTTTCTTT. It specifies CASSFGRIEAFF.

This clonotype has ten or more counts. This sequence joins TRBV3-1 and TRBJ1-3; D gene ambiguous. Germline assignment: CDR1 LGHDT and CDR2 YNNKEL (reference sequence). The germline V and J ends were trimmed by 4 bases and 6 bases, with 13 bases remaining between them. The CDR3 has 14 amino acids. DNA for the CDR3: TGTGCCAGCAGCCTAGGCTCCCCTGCAAACACCATATATTTT. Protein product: CASSLGSPANTIYF.

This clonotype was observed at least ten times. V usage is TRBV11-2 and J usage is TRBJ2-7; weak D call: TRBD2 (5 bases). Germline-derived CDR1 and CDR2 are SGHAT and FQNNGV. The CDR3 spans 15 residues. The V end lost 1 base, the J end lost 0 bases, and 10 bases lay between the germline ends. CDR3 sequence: CASSLVNGDSYEQYF. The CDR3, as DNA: TGTGCCAGCAGCTTAGTGAACGGGGACTCCTACGAGCAGTACTTC.

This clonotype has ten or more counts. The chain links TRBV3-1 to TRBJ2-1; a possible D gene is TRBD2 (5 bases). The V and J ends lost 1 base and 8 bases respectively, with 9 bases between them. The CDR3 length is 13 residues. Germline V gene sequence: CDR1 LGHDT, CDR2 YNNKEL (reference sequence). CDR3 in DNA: TGTGCCAGCAGCCAAGGAGGGTTGGATGAGCAGTTCTTC. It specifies CASSQGGLDEQFF.